This T cell receptor beta chain emerged from a study of control samples from healthy donors and cancer patients. V lost 2 bases and J lost 3, with 13 bases in between. Germline V gene lookup returns CDR1 MNHNY and CDR2 SVGAGI (reference sequence). CDR3 length: 15 amino acids. TCRdb's copy holds only in-frame clones and misses some; the assay was immunoSEQ multiplex PCR. This table holds approximately 100,000 clones, approximately 89% found once. The chain carries TRBV6-6 and TRBJ1-2; no definite D call. This receptor was taken from a man aged 25-45 years in good health. Sequenced input: blood. The CDR3: CASSYGQAYYYGYTF. The CDR3 nucleotides read TGTGCCAGCAGTTACGGTCAGGCATACTACTATGGCTACACCTTC.